What follows are 18 T cell receptor beta chains derived from one specimen sequenced in a study of CD8+CD57+ T cells in acquired aplastic anemia. Researchers used genomic DNA as the template to profile TCR beta VDJ and CDR3. TCRdb re-called the reads through MiXCR, storing one row per CDR3 protein. Of under 200,000 distinct CDR3 sequences in the sample, 48% are singletons; the top ten hold roughly 2%. By flow cytometry, patients selected for sequencing had shown an expansion of CD8+CD57+ cells. The sample consisted of sorted CD4+, CD8+, or CD8+CD57+ T cells (not recorded which) from PBMCs. The receptors originated from a human donor with aplastic anemia.

Remarks on this clonotype: This may be a read error, as it is one base from a much larger clone. The gene calls are TRBV5-4 and TRBJ2-4; D not certain. Trimming stripped 4 bases from V and 5 bases from J, with 10 bases between. This CDR3 is 13 amino acids long. In germline, CDR1 is SGHNT, CDR2 YYREEE (reference sequence). CDR3 coding DNA: TGTGCCAGCAGCATGGGCCACGAAAACATTCAGTACTTC. Its translation: CASSMGHENIQYF.

This chain uses TRBV5-1 with TRBJ2-4; D gene uncertain. V was clipped by 0 bases and J by 0 bases, with 13 bases between them. Germline V gene data show CDR1 as SGHRS and CDR2 as YFSETQ. The CDR3 runs to 17 residues. CDR3 protein: CASSLVQERLAKNIQYF. The CDR3 nucleotides are TGCGCCAGCAGCTTGGTTCAGGAACGCTTAGCCAAAAACATTCAGTACTTC.

The chain joins TRBV19 to TRBJ1-1, with D perhaps TRBD1 (5 bases). The CDR3 totals 16 residues. With 4 bases removed from V and 2 bases from J, the gap between germline ends came to 17 bases. Germline V CDR1 and CDR2: LNHDA, SQIVND (reference sequence). CDR3 sequence: CASSTAVQGSNTEAFF. The CDR3 nucleotides are TGTGCCAGTAGTACGGCTGTGCAGGGTTCCAACACTGAAGCTTTCTTT.

The gene calls are TRBV29-1 and TRBJ1-2; D might be TRBD1 (6 bases). CDR3 length: 13 amino acids. V was trimmed by 1 base and J by 6 bases, leaving 12 bases between them. Germline-derived CDR1 and CDR2 are SQVTM and ANQGSEA. CDR3 region: CSVEGGGGHGYTF. The CDR3 DNA is TGCAGCGTTGAAGGTGGGGGGGGCCATGGCTACACCTTC.

The table lists this clonotype with many counts. The chain uses TRBV15 and TRBJ2-2; 8 bases are shared with TRBD1. CDR1 is LNHNV, CDR2 YYDKDF, per germline (reference sequence). J gave up 4 bases and V 0 bases, and 7 bases lay outside the gene matches. The CDR3 runs to 17 residues. The chain's CDR3 is CATSRDRGQATTGELFF. In nucleotides, the CDR3 is TGTGCCACCAGCAGAGACCGGGGACAGGCGACCACCGGGGAGCTGTTTTTT.

The chain carries TRBV5-1 and TRBJ2-5; the match to TRBD2 covers 11 bases. CDR1 and CDR2 (germline): SGHRS, YFSETQ. The trim removed 5 bases at V and 5 bases at J, leaving 11 bases unmatched. This CDR3 spans 16 amino acids. The CDR3 sequence: CASSPQTSGSAETQYF. CDR3 DNA: TGCGCCAGCAGTCCTCAAACTAGCGGGAGTGCGGAGACCCAGTACTTC.

This clonotype was recorded at least ten times. The chain uses TRBV14 and TRBJ1-2; 7 bases map to TRBD1. Losses at the gene ends were 4 bases for V and 8 bases for J; bases not matched to a gene: 10. The CDR3 has 14 amino acids. Germline CDR1 reads SGHDN; CDR2 reads FVKESK. The CDR3 region has the DNA TGTGCCAGCAGCCTAGGGACAGTCTGGGGCGGCTACACCTTC. Translated, it gives CASSLGTVWGGYTF.

This clonotype was observed many times. The chain recombines TRBV20-1 with TRBJ2-1; D is perhaps TRBD1 or TRBD2 (5 bases each). With 6 bases removed from V and 3 bases from J, the gap between germline ends came to 12 bases. The CDR3 spans 13 residues. Germline V CDR1 and CDR2: DFQATT, SNEGSKA (reference sequence). The CDR3 here is CSAVRDDYNEQFF. CDR3 nucleotides: TGCAGTGCCGTCCGGGACGACTACAATGAGCAGTTCTTC.

The gene calls are TRBV7-6 and TRBJ1-2; 7 bases match TRBD1. The length of the CDR3 is 17 residues. Germline-derived CDR1 and CDR2 are SGHVS and FNYEAQ. V lost 4 bases to trimming and J lost 7 bases; unmatched junction nucleotides: 18. CDR3 DNA: TGTGCCAGCAGCTCGATCGGGACAGCTCCGACTTACGGTGGCTACACCTTC. Amino acids: CASSSIGTAPTYGGYTF.

This clonotype was seen a few times. The V and J genes are TRBV2 and TRBJ2-5, with 8 nucleotides matching TRBD2. Germline CDR1 SNHLY, CDR2 FYNNEI. J was trimmed by 4 bases and V by 4 bases; bases with no gene match: 8. The CDR3 loop spans 15 amino acids. CDR3 nucleotides: TGTGCCAGCAGTGCAATAGCGGGGTTGAGAGAGACCCAGTACTTC. It is translated as CASSAIAGLRETQYF.

The genes are TRBV18 and TRBJ2-7; D call uncertain. Trimming left V 2 bases short and J 7 bases short, with 15 bases between. The CDR3 covers 14 residues. Germline loops: CDR1 KGHSH, CDR2 LQKENI. The CDR3 sequence: CASSPTGTFREQYF. DNA of the CDR3: TGTGCCAGCTCACCAACGGGTACATTTCGAGAGCAGTACTTC.

There are a few counts of this clonotype. The chain uses TRBV10-3 and TRBJ2-1, with TRBD1 as a possible D gene (6 bases). Looked up from germline, CDR1 is ENHRY and CDR2 is SYGVKD. Trimming cost V 5 bases and J 6 bases, with 17 bases left between them. There are 15 residues in the CDR3. The CDR3 region is CAISRDTPRSNEQFF. CDR3 DNA: TGTGCCATCAGTCGGGACACCCCGCGTTCCAATGAGCAGTTCTTC.

The chain has TRBV19 and TRBJ2-5, with a possible D match to TRBD2 (7 bases). Germline values: CDR1 LNHDA, CDR2 SQIVND (reference sequence). The CDR3 sequence is 13 residues long. The V end was cut by 6 bases, the J end by 4 bases, with 12 bases between. CDR3 coding DNA: TGTGCCAGTAGGGGGGGGCCGGGAGAGACCCAGTACTTC. This codes for CASRGGPGETQYF.

The sample holds a few counts of this clonotype. The chain is built from TRBV24-1 and TRBJ1-2; no firm D call. The germline gives CDR1 KGHDR, CDR2 SFDVKD. V dropped 8 bases and J dropped 1 base, with 7 bases sitting between them. The CDR3 sequence is 12 residues long. This chain's CDR3 is CATNGLNYGYTF. CDR3 DNA sequence: TGTGCCACCAATGGGCTTAACTATGGCTACACCTTC.

This clonotype has a single count. J is TRBJ2-1 and V is TRBV19; tentative D call: TRBD2 (5 bases). The germline V and J ends were trimmed by 2 bases and 8 bases, with 19 bases remaining between them. The CDR3 covers 16 residues. Germline lookup yields CDR1 LNHDA and CDR2 SQIVND (reference sequence). For the CDR3, the DNA is TGTGCCAGTAGTATAAGGAGGAGTTTGACCCCGCATGAGCAGTTCTTC. It yields the protein CASSIRRSLTPHEQFF.

In the case of this clonotype: One end of the junction does not line up with germline, which may come from a read error. The chain joins TRBV2 to TRBJ2-7; the D gene could be TRBD1 or TRBD2 (5 bases each). CDR3 length: 12 amino acids. CDR1 and CDR2 from the germline V gene are SNHLY and FYNNEI. The CDR3 DNA sequence: TGCGCCAGCACTGGGGGCTCCTACGAGCAGTACTTC. Residues: CASTGGSYEQYF.

The chain combines TRBV24-1 with TRBJ2-7; no reliable D call. The V end lost 3 bases, the J end lost 5 bases, and 10 bases lay between the germline ends. Germline V gene sequence: CDR1 KGHDR, CDR2 SFDVKD. The CDR3 runs to 13 residues. CDR3 sequence reads: CATSDITRDEQYF. CDR3 bases: TGTGCCACCAGTGATATTACTCGAGACGAGCAGTACTTC.

This clonotype was seen just once. The chain employs TRBV7-3 and TRBJ1-2; 9 bases are shared with TRBD1. Germline lookup yields CDR1 SGHTA and CDR2 FQGTGA. This CDR3 has 16 residues. V trimming: 5 bases; J trimming: 7 bases; junction bases outside the gene matches: 14. This CDR3 reads CASSDNPGQGGIGYTF. In DNA form, the CDR3 reads TGTGCCAGCAGCGATAACCCGGGACAGGGAGGGATTGGCTACACCTTC.